The 21 T cell receptor beta chains given below trace back to one sample, sequenced in a study of T cell repertoires in cytomegalovirus infection. Using its own MiXCR run on the reads, TCRdb lists one record per CDR3 protein. The sample lists 350,000 to 450,000 distinct CDR3 sequences, approximately 18% occurring once. The sequencing input was PBMCs. The receptors derive from a human donor in good health (CMV status not recorded). Some clones in this sample may be carry-over from other donors' samples.

This clonotype was found a few times. J is TRBJ2-7 and V is TRBV7-2; D not resolved. Trimming removed 5 bases from V and 7 bases from J, with 18 bases in between. The CDR3 totals 14 residues. In germline, CDR1 is SGHTA, CDR2 FQGNSA. The CDR3 reads CASSPTSGPREQYF. In DNA, the CDR3 is TGTGCCAGCAGCCCAACCTCCGGACCACGTGAGCAGTACTTC.

J is TRBJ1-1 and V is TRBV20-1; D ambiguous. Looked up from germline, CDR1 is DFQATT and CDR2 is SNEGSKA (reference sequence). V was shortened by 4 bases and J by 11 bases, with 11 bases between the two germline ends. The CDR3 covers 10 residues. CDR3 sequence: CSAKTFEAFF. The CDR3 DNA sequence: TGCAGTGCTAAGACCTTCGAGGCTTTCTTT.

This clonotype appeared a few times. The chain employs TRBV6-2 or TRBV6-3 and TRBJ1-4; no firm D call. Trimming pared 2 bases from V and 6 bases from J, leaving 4 bases between. This CDR3 comprises 12 residues. Per germline, CDR1 MNHEY and CDR2 SVGEGT. The CDR3 nucleotides read TGTGCCAGCAGTTACGAGGATGAAAAACTGTTTTTT. As protein: CASSYEDEKLFF.

This clonotype was counted ten times or more. The rearrangement links TRBV7-2 to TRBJ2-1; the match to TRBD1 covers 8 bases. Per germline, CDR1 SGHTA and CDR2 FQGNSA. The V segment lost 5 bases and the J segment 8 bases; nucleotides outside the gene matches: 8. The CDR3 runs 14 residues. The CDR3 nucleotides are TGTGCCAGCAGCCCCCGGACAGGGACGGATGAGCAGTTCTTC. Its translation is CASSPRTGTDEQFF.

The gene calls are TRBV6-6 and TRBJ1-5, with D possibly matching TRBD1 (5 bases). This CDR3 is built from 14 residues. V lost 8 bases and J 5 bases, leaving 16 bases between the germline ends. Germline V gene data show CDR1 as MNHNY and CDR2 as SVGAGI (reference sequence). The CDR3 nucleotides read TGTGCCAGCTCCCATGAGGGGCTGGATCAGCCCCAGCATTTT. The encoded protein is CASSHEGLDQPQHF.

This clonotype was picked up many times. V usage is TRBV7-2 and J usage is TRBJ2-3; D is unclear. This CDR3 is 13 amino acids long. Deletions cut 6 bases from V and 2 bases from J, with 9 bases between. Germline CDR1 is SGHTA and CDR2 is FQGNSA. CDR3 amino acids: CASSQQNTDTQYF. The CDR3 nucleotides are TGTGCCAGCAGTCAACAGAACACAGATACGCAGTATTTT.

This clonotype was observed a few times. V gene TRBV7-2 combines with J gene TRBJ2-3, with D tentatively TRBD2 (5 bases). Germline lookup yields CDR1 SGHTA and CDR2 FQGNSA. Trimming left V 0 bases short and J 6 bases short, with 13 bases between. This CDR3 has 15 residues. The CDR3 loop is CASSLALGGGDTQYF. CDR3 nucleotides: TGTGCCAGCAGCTTAGCGCTTGGAGGAGGTGATACGCAGTATTTT. Combining the CDR3 with reference TRBV7-2 and TRBJ2-3 gives the whole variable domain GAGVSQSPSNKVTEKGKDVELRCDPISGHTALYWYRQSLGQGLEFLIYFQGNSAPDKSGLPSDRFSAERTGGSVSTLTIQRTQQEDSAVYLCASSLALGGGDTQYFGPGTRLTVL.

This clonotype occurred a few times. The CDR3 DNA reads as TGTGCCAGCAGCTTGGGCAGGGTTAACAATGAGCAGTTCTTC. Protein sequence: CASSLGRVNNEQFF. The rearrangement joins TRBV5-6 to TRBJ2-1, with TRBD1 as a possible D gene (5 bases). The CDR3 extends over 14 amino acids. V was clipped by 0 bases and J by 5 bases, with 9 bases between them. CDR1 and CDR2 from the germline V gene are SGHDT and YYEEEE. Full variable domain (rest looked up from reference TRBV5-6 and TRBJ2-1): DAGVTQSPTHLIKTRGQQVTLRCSPKSGHDTVSWYQQALGQGPQFIFQYYEEEERQRGNFPDRFSGHQFPNYSSELNVNALLLGDSALYLCASSLGRVNNEQFFGPGTRLTVL.

This clonotype was seen repeatedly, ten times or more. The chain carries TRBV6-1 and TRBJ1-6, with 8 nucleotides matching TRBD1. The CDR3 consists of 16 residues. J was trimmed by 9 bases and V by 5 bases; bases with no gene match: 12. Germline assignment: CDR1 MNHNS and CDR2 SASEGT. CDR3 in amino acids: CASSRLTGQAVSPLHF. In nucleotides, the CDR3 is TGTGCCAGCAGTCGCTTAACGGGACAGGCGGTTTCACCCCTCCACTTT.

This clonotype was picked up a small number of times. The chain combines TRBV11-2 with TRBJ1-1; no definite D call. V was cut by 3 bases and J by 4 bases, with 18 bases left in between. Germline lookup yields CDR1 SGHAT and CDR2 FQNNGV. The CDR3 totals 16 residues. CDR3 amino acids: CASSFDPLEPGTEAFF. The CDR3 DNA reads as TGTGCCAGCAGCTTCGATCCCTTAGAGCCAGGCACTGAAGCTTTCTTT.

The sample holds a few counts of this clonotype. The rearrangement uses TRBV29-1 and TRBJ2-1; the D is unclear. Germline V gene data show CDR1 as SQVTM and CDR2 as ANQGSEA. Trimming cost V 3 bases and J 4 bases, with 7 bases left between them. The CDR3 is 12 amino acids. The CDR3 spells CSVESSYNEQFF. CDR3 sequence (DNA): TGCAGCGTTGAGTCTTCGTACAATGAGCAGTTCTTC.

This clonotype was seen repeatedly, ten times or more. The V gene is TRBV7-2, the J gene TRBJ2-1, with 10 bases matching TRBD1. The CDR3 is 14 residues long. V shed 8 bases and J 8 bases; nucleotides not matched to a gene: 9. CDR1 and CDR2 from the germline V gene are SGHTA and FQGNSA. In DNA form, the CDR3 reads TGTGCCAGCGTCGCGACAGGGGGCCGGGATGAGCAGTTCTTC. This encodes CASVATGGRDEQFF.

This clonotype came up a few times. The chain joins TRBV20-1 to TRBJ2-7; D gene unclear. Looked up from germline, CDR1 is DFQATT and CDR2 is SNEGSKA (reference sequence). This CDR3 has 14 residues. The V end was cut by 2 bases, the J end by 3 bases, with 14 bases between. The CDR3 is CSARKPEGSYEQYF. The CDR3 DNA reads TGCAGTGCTAGAAAACCAGAAGGTAGCTACGAGCAGTACTTC.

Many counts were recorded for this clonotype. This chain connects TRBV7-7 to TRBJ1-5; TRBD1 matches 7 bases. The CDR3 covers 16 residues. J lost 4 bases, V lost 5 bases, and 11 bases had no gene match. Germline CDR1 reads SSHAT; CDR2 reads FNYEAQ (reference sequence). Here the CDR3 DNA reads TGTGCCAGCAGCACTCATCCACAGGGGCCGAATCAGCCCCAGCATTTT. Encoded protein: CASSTHPQGPNQPQHF.

This clonotype was observed a few times. This sequence joins TRBV15 and TRBJ2-3; D may be TRBD1 or TRBD2 (5 bases each). CDR3 length: 13 residues. Germline V gene sequence: CDR1 LNHNV, CDR2 YYDKDF (reference sequence). V was pared by 5 bases and J by 5 bases, with 11 bases between. The DNA of the CDR3 is TGTGCCACCAGCGGGGAGACAGTAGATACGCAGTATTTT. Its protein product is CATSGETVDTQYF.

This clonotype was observed a handful of times. V usage is TRBV19 and J usage is TRBJ1-1; a possible D gene is TRBD1 (5 bases). Trimming pared 3 bases from V and 3 bases from J, leaving 11 bases between. Looked up from germline, CDR1 is LNHDA and CDR2 is SQIVND (reference sequence). This CDR3 contains 14 residues. The CDR3 here is CASSIYGADTEAFF. Here the CDR3 DNA reads TGTGCCAGTAGTATCTACGGGGCGGACACTGAAGCTTTCTTT. The full variable domain, rest sourced from reference TRBV19 and TRBJ1-1, is DGGITQSPKYLFRKEGQNVTLSCEQNLNHDAMYWYRQDPGQGLRLIYYSQIVNDFQKGDIAEGYSVSREKKESFPLTVTSAQKNPTAFYLCASSIYGADTEAFFGQGTRLTVV.

This clonotype came up a few times. The rearrangement links TRBV29-1 to TRBJ2-5; D perhaps matches TRBD2 (6 bases). The CDR3 extends over 13 amino acids. V lost 6 bases and J 3 bases, leaving 14 bases between the germline ends. Germline CDR1 is SQVTM and CDR2 is ANQGSEA. The DNA for the CDR3 is TGCAGCGTCGCGGGGCGGGTGAAAGAGACCCAGTACTTC. Translation gives CSVAGRVKETQYF.

This sequence joins TRBV19 and TRBJ2-5, with 9 nucleotides matching TRBD2. V lost 3 bases and J lost 1; bases outside the gene matches: 3. The CDR3 extends over 15 amino acids. Germline values: CDR1 LNHDA, CDR2 SQIVND (reference sequence). CDR3 loop: CASSILAGSQETQYF. The CDR3 region has the DNA TGTGCCAGTAGTATCCTAGCGGGGAGCCAAGAGACCCAGTACTTC. Full variable domain (rest looked up from reference TRBV19 and TRBJ2-5): DGGITQSPKYLFRKEGQNVTLSCEQNLNHDAMYWYRQDPGQGLRLIYYSQIVNDFQKGDIAEGYSVSREKKESFPLTVTSAQKNPTAFYLCASSILAGSQETQYFGPGTRLLVL.

In its sample, this clonotype was seen many times. The rearrangement joins TRBV7-9 to TRBJ1-1; tentative D call: TRBD1 (6 bases). V dropped 8 bases and J dropped 2 bases, with 12 bases sitting between them. CDR1 is SEHNR, CDR2 FQNEAQ, per germline (reference sequence). The CDR3 is made up of 13 amino acids. As DNA, the CDR3 is TGTGCCAGCCGTCAACAGGGAAACACTGAAGCTTTCTTT. This sequence encodes CASRQQGNTEAFF.

This clonotype occurred many times. This CDR3 is CASSPGQPNEKLFF. In DNA, the CDR3 is TGTGCCAGCAGCCCAGGACAGCCTAATGAAAAACTGTTTTTT. The chain links TRBV7-9 to TRBJ1-4, with D possibly being TRBD1 (6 bases). V lost 5 bases and J lost 3, with 10 bases in between. The CDR3 consists of 14 residues. Germline V gives CDR1 SEHNR, CDR2 FQNEAQ (reference sequence).

This clonotype appeared a few times. This chain joins TRBV7-6 and TRBJ2-3, with 7 bases fitting TRBD2. The CDR3 is 17 residues long. In germline, CDR1 is SGHVS, CDR2 FNYEAQ. V lost 5 bases and J lost 7; bases outside the gene matches: 18. CDR3 sequence reads: CASSLGVAGGVLNTQYF. The CDR3 coding sequence is TGTGCCAGCAGCCTCGGAGTAGCGGGTGGGGTTTTAAATACGCAGTATTTT.